This TCR beta chain was sequenced during a study of cytomegalovirus exposure and HLA in healthy donors. The PCR had 60 Vbeta and 13 Jbeta primers. Clones were sequenced by immunoSEQ multiplex PCR, and TCRdb holds only the in-frame ones, with some missing. The data contain 100,000 to 150,000 clones, approximately 71% of them singletons. The study, taken as a whole, reports: Donors belonging to an Asian-associated ancestry cluster reportedly showed fewer N-insertions in productive TCRs than the approximately 700-donor mean, according to what a later analysis found. The study listed approximately 160 cytomegalovirus-associated TCR beta chains.

On this clone itself: The target antigen is unknown.

Specimen: PBMCs. This receptor was obtained from a woman aged 50 to 65 in good health and CMV-seronegative.

The CDR3 spells CASSHGTSGNEQFF. CDR3 coding DNA: TGTGCCAGCAGCCACGGGACTAGCGGGAATGAGCAGTTCTTC. This sequence joins TRBV4-2 and TRBJ2-1; TRBD2 agrees at 12 bases. V lost 3 bases, J lost 7 bases, and 1 base stayed unmatched. The CDR3 extends over 14 amino acids. CDR1 and CDR2 (germline): LGHNA, YNFKEQ.